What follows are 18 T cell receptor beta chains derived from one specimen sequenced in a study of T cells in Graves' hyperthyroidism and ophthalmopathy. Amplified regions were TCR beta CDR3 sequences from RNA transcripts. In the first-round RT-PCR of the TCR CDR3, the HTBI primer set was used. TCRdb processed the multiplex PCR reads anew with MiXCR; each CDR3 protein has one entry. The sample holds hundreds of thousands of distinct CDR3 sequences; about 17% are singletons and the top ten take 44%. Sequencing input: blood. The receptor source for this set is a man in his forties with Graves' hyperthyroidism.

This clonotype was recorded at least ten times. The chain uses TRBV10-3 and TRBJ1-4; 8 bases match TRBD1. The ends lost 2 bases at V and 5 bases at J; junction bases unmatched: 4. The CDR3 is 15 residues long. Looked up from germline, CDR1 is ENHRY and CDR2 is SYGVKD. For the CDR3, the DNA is TGTGCCATCAGTGAGGCAGGGGGCCCAAATGAAAAACTGTTTTTT. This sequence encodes CAISEAGGPNEKLFF.

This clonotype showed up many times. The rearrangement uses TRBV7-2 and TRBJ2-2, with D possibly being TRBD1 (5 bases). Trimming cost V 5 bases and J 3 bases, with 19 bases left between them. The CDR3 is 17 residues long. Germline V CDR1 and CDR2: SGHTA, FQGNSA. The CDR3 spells CASSKGLQSFYTGELFF. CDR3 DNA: TGTGCCAGCAGCAAGGGGTTACAGTCGTTTTACACCGGGGAGCTGTTTTTT.

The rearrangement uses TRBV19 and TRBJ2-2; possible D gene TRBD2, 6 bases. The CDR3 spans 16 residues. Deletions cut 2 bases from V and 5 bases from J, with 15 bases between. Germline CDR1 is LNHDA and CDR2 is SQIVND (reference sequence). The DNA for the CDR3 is TGTGCCAGTAGTATAACGGCGGGGACGGAGACCGGGGAGCTGTTTTTT. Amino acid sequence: CASSITAGTETGELFF.

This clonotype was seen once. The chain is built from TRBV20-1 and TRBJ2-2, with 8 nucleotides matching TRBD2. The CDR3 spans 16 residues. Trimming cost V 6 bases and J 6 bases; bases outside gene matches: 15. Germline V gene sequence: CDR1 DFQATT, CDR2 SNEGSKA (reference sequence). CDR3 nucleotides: TGCAGTGCCAGGGGTGAGGGACTAGGGGGACCCGGGGAGCTGTTTTTT. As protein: CSARGEGLGGPGELFF.

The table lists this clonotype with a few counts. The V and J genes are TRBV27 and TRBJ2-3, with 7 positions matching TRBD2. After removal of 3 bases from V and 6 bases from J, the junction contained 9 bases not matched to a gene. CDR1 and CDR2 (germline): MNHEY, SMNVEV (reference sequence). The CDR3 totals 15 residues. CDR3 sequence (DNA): TGTGCCAGCAGTTTTTGGGGGGGGGACGGGGATACGCAGTATTTT. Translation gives CASSFWGGDGDTQYF.

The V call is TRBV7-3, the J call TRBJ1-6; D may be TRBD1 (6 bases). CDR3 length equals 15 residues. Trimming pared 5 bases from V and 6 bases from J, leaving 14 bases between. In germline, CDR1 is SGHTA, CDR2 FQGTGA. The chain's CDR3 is CASSTSGQPNSPLHF. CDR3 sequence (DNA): TGTGCCAGCAGCACCTCGGGACAACCTAATTCACCCCTCCACTTT.

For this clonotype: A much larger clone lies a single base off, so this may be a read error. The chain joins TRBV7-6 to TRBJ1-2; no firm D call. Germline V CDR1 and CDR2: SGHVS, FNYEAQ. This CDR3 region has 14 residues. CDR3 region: CASSLASGLGVYSF. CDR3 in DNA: TGTGCCAGCAGCTTAGCTTCGGGCCTAGGCGTCTACAGCTTC.

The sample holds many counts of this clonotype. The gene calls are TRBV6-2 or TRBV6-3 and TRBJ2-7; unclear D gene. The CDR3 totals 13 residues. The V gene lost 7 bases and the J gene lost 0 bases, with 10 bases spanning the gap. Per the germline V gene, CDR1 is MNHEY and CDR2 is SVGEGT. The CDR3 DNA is TGTGCCAGCATTCCCTCGAGCTCCTACGAGCAGTACTTC. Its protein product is CASIPSSSYEQYF.

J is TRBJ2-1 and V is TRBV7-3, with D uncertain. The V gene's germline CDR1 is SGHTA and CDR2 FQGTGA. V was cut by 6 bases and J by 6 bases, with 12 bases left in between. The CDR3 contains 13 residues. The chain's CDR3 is CASRSTYSNEQFF. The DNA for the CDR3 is TGTGCCAGCAGGTCCACTTATAGCAATGAGCAGTTCTTC.

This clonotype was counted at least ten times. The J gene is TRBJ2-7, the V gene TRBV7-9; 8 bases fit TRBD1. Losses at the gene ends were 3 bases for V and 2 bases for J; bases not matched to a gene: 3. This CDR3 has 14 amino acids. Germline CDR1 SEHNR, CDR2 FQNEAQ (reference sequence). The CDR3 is CASSFGQGTYEQYF. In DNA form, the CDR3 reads TGTGCCAGCAGCTTCGGACAGGGCACCTACGAGCAGTACTTC.

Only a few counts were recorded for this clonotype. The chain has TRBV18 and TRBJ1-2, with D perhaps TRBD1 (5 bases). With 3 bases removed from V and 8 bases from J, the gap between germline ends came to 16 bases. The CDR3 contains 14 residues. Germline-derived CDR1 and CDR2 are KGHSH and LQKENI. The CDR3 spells CASSPGRLLVGYTF. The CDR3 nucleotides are TGTGCCAGCTCACCGGGACGGCTCCTTGTGGGCTACACCTTC.

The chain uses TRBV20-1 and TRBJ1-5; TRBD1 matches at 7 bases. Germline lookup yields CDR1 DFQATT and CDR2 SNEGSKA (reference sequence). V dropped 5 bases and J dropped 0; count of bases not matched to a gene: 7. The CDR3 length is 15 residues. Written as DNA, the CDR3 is TGCAGTGCTCAGGGGGGGTTTTATAGCAATCAGCCCCAGCATTTT. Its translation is CSAQGGFYSNQPQHF.

The CDR3 sequence: CASTGGHGAGQPQHF. The DNA of the CDR3 is TGTGCCAGTACGGGAGGACATGGGGCGGGTCAGCCCCAGCATTTT. The genes are TRBV19 and TRBJ1-5; tentative D call: TRBD1 (5 bases). Trimming left V 7 bases short and J 6 bases short, with 19 bases between. This CDR3 is 15 amino acids long. In germline, CDR1 is LNHDA, CDR2 SQIVND (reference sequence).

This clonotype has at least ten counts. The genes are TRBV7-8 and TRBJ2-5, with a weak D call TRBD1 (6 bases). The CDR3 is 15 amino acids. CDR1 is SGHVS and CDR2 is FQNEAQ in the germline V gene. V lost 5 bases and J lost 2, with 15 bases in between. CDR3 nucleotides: TGTGCCAGCAGCCCCCGCAGGGGCGGGCAAGAGACCCAGTACTTC. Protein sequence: CASSPRRGGQETQYF.

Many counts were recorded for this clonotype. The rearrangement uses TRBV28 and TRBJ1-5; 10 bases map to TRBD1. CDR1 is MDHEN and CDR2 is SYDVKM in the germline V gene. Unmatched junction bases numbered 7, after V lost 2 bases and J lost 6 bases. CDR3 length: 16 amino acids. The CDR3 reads CASSLVTGGAAQPQHF. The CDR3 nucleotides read TGTGCCAGCAGTTTAGTGACAGGGGGCGCGGCTCAGCCCCAGCATTTT.

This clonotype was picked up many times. As DNA, the CDR3 is TGTGCCAGCAGTTTGCGGGGATACACTGAAGCTTTCTTT. Translation gives CASSLRGYTEAFF. The chain carries TRBV27 and TRBJ1-1; D gene ambiguous. The CDR3 is 13 residues long. V dropped 3 bases and J dropped 3 bases, with 8 bases sitting between them. Germline V gene sequence: CDR1 MNHEY, CDR2 SMNVEV (reference sequence).

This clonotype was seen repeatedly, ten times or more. Written as DNA, the CDR3 is TGTGCCAGCAGCCAAGATTTGGGACAGGGACGGGATGAGCAGTTCTTC. Translated: CASSQDLGQGRDEQFF. This chain links TRBV3-1 with TRBJ2-1; the match to TRBD1 covers 9 bases. The CDR3 contains 16 residues. V gave up 0 bases and J gave up 8 bases; unmatched junction bases: 8. Per the germline V gene, CDR1 is LGHDT and CDR2 is YNNKEL (reference sequence).

Here the CDR3 reads CASSLELGADTQYF. The CDR3 bases are TGCGCCAGCAGCCTCGAACTCGGGGCAGATACGCAGTATTTT. The chain combines TRBV4-3 with TRBJ2-3, with D possibly TRBD2 on 5 matching bases. The CDR3 totals 14 residues. Germline V gives CDR1 LGHNA, CDR2 YSLEER. The V gene lost 4 bases and the J gene lost 4 bases, with 12 bases spanning the gap.